This T cell receptor beta chain comes out of a study of blood T cell repertoires in COVID-19. Adults between about 18 and 89 years of age took part from 20 to 25 US areas. No more than 2 weeks before study entry, exposed participants had met a case of COVID-19. Trimming stripped 3 bases from V and 5 bases from J, with 17 bases between. This CDR3 spans 14 amino acids. The germline gives CDR1 GTSNPN, CDR2 SVGIG (reference sequence). Original data processing: The assay estimated nucleated cells by amplifying reference gene primers. TCRdb's copy holds only in-frame clones and misses some; the assay was immunoSEQ multiplex PCR. The DNA was the basis for D and trimming; V, J and clone size are from that table. The data contain 430,000 or so clones, 70% to 90% of them seen just once; the ten biggest clones take up 1.4% to 1.5%.

The sequencing sample was made of PBMCs or T cells enriched from blood (not recorded which). The gene calls are TRBV30 and TRBJ2-7; TRBD1 is a possible D gene (6 bases). The sequence was obtained from a woman aged 18-30 years who had been exposed to COVID-19. CDR3 protein: CAWRGDTAVHEQYF. CDR3 nucleotide sequence: TGTGCCTGGAGGGGGGACACCGCTGTCCACGAGCAGTACTTC.